Listed below are T cell receptor beta chains from one sample, sequenced in a study of human CD8 memory T cell subsets. Each CDR3 protein gets one entry in TCRdb, which reprocessed the 5' RACE reads and gives no DNA. With 6,000 to 6,500 distinct CDR3 sequences in the sample, the ten largest clones hold roughly 20%. The specimen sequenced was CD8+ T cells from PBMCs. The receptors originated from a human donor in good health. CDR3s include the opening cysteine and the closing phenylalanine or tryptophan. Some rows mark clone size as missing; the rest say once, few, many or name a class of expanded clone.

cdr3_aa,v_call,clone_size,j_call
CATSRPGQGVTNEKLFF,TRBV15,NA,TRBJ1-4
CASSVAWGSGYEQYF,TRBV9,NA,TRBJ2-7
CSGGVGDLQYF,TRBV29-1,medium-sized,TRBJ2-7
CASSLDPMDNSPLHF,TRBV5-1,medium-sized,TRBJ1-6
CASSFSFGGHYEQYF,TRBV12-3/TRBV12-4,NA,TRBJ2-7
CASSPPDDNEQFF,TRBV12-3/TRBV12-4,NA,TRBJ2-1
CASILGGTSGMRSYNEQFF,TRBV7-9,NA,TRBJ2-1
CASSITSLAVEQYF,TRBV4-1,NA,TRBJ2-7
CASSPPVGGRVETQYF,TRBV12-3/TRBV12-4,medium-sized,TRBJ2-5
CSARDKAGRGPNEQFF,TRBV20-1,NA,TRBJ2-1
CASSSVRWEDSTDTQYF,TRBV7-9,NA,TRBJ2-3
CASSPDTLSGNTIYF,TRBV7-8,NA,TRBJ1-3
CASSVEWVPYEQYF,TRBV9,NA,TRBJ2-7
CASSESGSGNTEAFF,TRBV25-1,medium-sized,TRBJ1-1
CSVGFRTQETQYF,TRBV29-1,medium-sized,TRBJ2-5
CASSQDVGHGADTQYF,TRBV14,NA,TRBJ2-3
CASSFRGYSTDTQYF,TRBV28,NA,TRBJ2-3
CSVVGTAPPYEQYF,TRBV29-1,NA,TRBJ2-7
CSARGRGRAPYNEQFF,TRBV20-1,medium-sized,TRBJ2-1
CASSFREDEKLFF,TRBV7-9,NA,TRBJ1-4
CASSLVGPSYEQYF,TRBV7-8,NA,TRBJ2-7
CASSLPVFLYNEQFF,TRBV2,NA,TRBJ2-1
CASQTGVFSYNEQFF,TRBV5-1,medium-sized,TRBJ2-1
CASSLYGNTDTQYF,TRBV7-2,NA,TRBJ2-3
CASSFPQGNTEAFF,TRBV28,NA,TRBJ1-1
CASRAANNEQFF,TRBV13,medium-sized,TRBJ2-1
CASGFSYEQYF,TRBV27,NA,TRBJ2-7
CSVVTMGLGLSPGQFF,TRBV29-1,medium-sized,TRBJ2-1